The T cell receptor (beta chain) under discussion was sequenced for a study of blood T cell repertoires in COVID-19. Study in general: T cells, B-cell-depleted T cells, or PBMCs provided the cDNA or gDNA that served as material.

Data came from immunoSEQ multiplex PCR; TCRdb stores just in-frame clones and leaves some out. This table has 120,000 to 150,000 clones, around 83% appearing once. The CDR3 is 15 residues long. Germline V gene data show CDR1 as MDHEN and CDR2 as SYDVKM. V gave up 5 bases and J gave up 6 bases, with 17 bases separating them. V is TRBV28 and J is TRBJ1-5; TRBD1 is a possible D gene (6 bases). The source material was peripheral blood. This receptor was taken from a human donor with acute or convalescent COVID-19. The donor label of this sample is uncertain. Here the CDR3 DNA reads TGTGCCAGCAGTCCACCCCAGGGGCAGGGTCAGCCCCAGCATTTT. Its protein product is CASSPPQGQGQPQHF.